A selection of T cell receptor beta chains follows, all from one sample in a study of blood T cell repertoires in COVID-19. TCRdb's table, derived via immunoSEQ multiplex PCR, lists solely in-frame clones and lacks some. The sample records hundreds of thousands of clones, just under 90% being singletons. The sample was peripheral blood. The receptors come from a woman aged 18-29 years with acute or convalescent COVID-19. CDR3s include the opening cysteine and the closing phenylalanine or tryptophan. Fields, in order: D gene, J gene, V gene, clone size, CDR3 protein, CDR3 DNA. A D gene is named only where the DNA matches it firmly. Not all rows give a size; the values are once, few, many and, for expanded clones, a class.

>.|TRBJ2-4|TRBV19|.
CASSMDRNIQYF
TGTGCCAGTTCCATGGACAGAAACATTCAGTACTTC
>.|TRBJ1-6|TRBV9|.
CASGGGRSSYNSPLHF
TGTGCCAGTGGGGGAGGGAGAAGCTCCTATAATTCACCCCTCCACTTT
>TRBD1|TRBJ1-5|TRBV6-1|.
CASSETGTGDNQPQHF
TGTGCCAGCAGTGAAACTGGGACAGGGGACAATCAGCCCCAGCATTTT
>TRBD1|TRBJ1-5|TRBV2|.
CASSATGTGSNQPQHF
TGTGCCAGCAGTGCTACAGGGACAGGAAGCAATCAGCCCCAGCATTTT
>.|TRBJ1-1|TRBV9|.
CASSAGGNTEAFF
TGTGCCAGCAGCGCTGGAGGGAACACTGAAGCTTTCTTT
>TRBD1|TRBJ1-2|TRBV29-1|once
CSVAMDRGNYGYTF
TGCAGCGTTGCTATGGACAGGGGCAACTATGGCTACACCTTC
>.|TRBJ1-2|TRBV6-5|.
CASRTQNYGYTF
TGTGCCAGCAGGACACAGAACTATGGCTACACCTTC
>.|TRBJ2-7|TRBV4-3|.
CASSQDGVGRQDRYEQYF
TGCGCCAGCAGCCAAGATGGTGTAGGGCGACAGGATCGCTACGAGCAGTACTTC
>.|TRBJ1-2|TRBV3-1/TRBV3-2|few
CASRQGPGGAGYTF
TGTGCCAGCAGGCAAGGGCCTGGTGGGGCTGGCTACACCTTC
>.|TRBJ1-6|TRBV10-3|once
CAISDRGSNSPLHF
TGTGCCATCAGTGATAGGGGGTCCAATTCACCCCTCCACTTT
>.|TRBJ1-2|TRBV20-1|once
CSAHGGFPTF
TGCAGTGCCCACGGAGGGTTTCCCACCTTC
>.|TRBJ1-1|TRBV29-1|.
CSLLRGRGEAFF
TGCAGCCTCCTCAGGGGACGGGGTGAAGCTTTCTTT
>.|TRBJ1-1|TRBV29-1|.
CSVLDRNTEAFF
TGCAGCGTTTTGGACAGGAACACTGAAGCTTTCTTT